This TCR beta chain was recovered during a study of molecular identifiers for immune sequencing clone quantification. TCRdb redid the calling of the PCR reads with MiXCR, one entry per CDR3 protein. This sample has about 640,000 distinct CDR3 sequences, with 15% to 20% found just once. This clonotype has only a few counts. What it binds is not known. Using a CD8+CD4-CCR7+CD45RA+ phenotype, naive CD8 T cells were sorted. Findings and limits, study-wide: Barcodes shared by identical TCR molecules could lead to underestimated sizes of highly expanded clones. Clonotypes topping 20 RNA copies carried over 99% of effector molecules but under 1% of naive ones.

This CDR3 spans 13 amino acids. Per the germline V gene, CDR1 is MNHEY and CDR2 is SMNVEV (reference sequence). Trimming cost V 2 bases and J 4 bases, with 6 bases left between them. The rearrangement uses TRBV27 and TRBJ1-3, with D perhaps TRBD1 (5 bases). This sequence originates from a human donor in good health. Some libraries in this study had Jurkat cell RNA spiked in. Sequences were obtained from naive CD8+ T cells from blood, with Jurkat cell RNA spiked in. Subset denoted: FACS-sorted CD8+CD4-CCR7+CD45RA+ naive T cells. The CDR3 is CASSLQGGNTIYF. The CDR3 coding sequence is TGTGCCAGCAGTTTACAGGGCGGAAACACCATATATTTT.